This T cell receptor beta chain was documented in a study of CD8 T cells in Susac syndrome. The CDR3 has 15 residues. V lost 1 base to trimming and J lost 4 bases, with 14 bases between them. Germline V gene data show CDR1 as SQVTM and CDR2 as ANQGSEA. RNA amounts of roughly 0.45 to 1 ug underwent reverse transcription with random hexamers. One entry per CDR3 protein results from TCRdb running MiXCR on the immunoSEQ multiplex PCR reads. This table has 95,000 to 150,000 distinct CDR3 sequences, around 94% appearing once. A word on this clonotype: What it binds is unknown.

Findings and caveats of the study: The authors acknowledged that the study's TCR sequencing and HLA analysis involved relatively few individuals.

The chain uses TRBV29-1 and TRBJ2-1, with D possibly matching TRBD2 (5 bases). The sequenced sample consisted of CD4+ T cells from PBMCs. This sequence was found in a human donor in good health. Here the CDR3 reads CSVEVGSGEYNEQFF. The CDR3, as DNA: TGCAGCGTTGAAGTGGGCAGCGGAGAATACAATGAGCAGTTCTTC.